This TCR beta chain was identified during a study of blood T cell repertoires in COVID-19. In the study overall: PBMCs, B-cell-depleted T cells, or T cells provided the cDNA or gDNA that made up the material.

Authors' data handling: Researchers report that nucleated cell counts were estimated from reference gene primer amplification. Repertoires were generated with immunoSEQ multiplex PCR, while TCRdb's copy carries only in-frame clones and drops some. V and J calls plus clone size are reproduced from that table; the DNA served to infer D and trimming. The table shows more than 110,000 clones, with around 80% occurring only once. CDR1 and CDR2 (germline): SGHKS, YYEKEE (reference sequence). The CDR3 sequence is 15 residues long. The ends lost 0 bases at V and 6 bases at J; junction bases unmatched: 6. This clone has a handful of counts.

The rearrangement uses TRBV5-5 and TRBJ2-1; 7 bases line up with TRBD2. This clonotype was sampled from a man at least 80 years old with acute or convalescent COVID-19. The sample taken for sequencing was peripheral blood. This CDR3 reads CASSLGTSPLNEQFF. The CDR3, as DNA: TGTGCCAGCAGCTTGGGGACTAGTCCCCTCAATGAGCAGTTCTTC.